Listed below are T cell receptor beta chains from one sample, sequenced in a study of vaccination and CD4 T cells after COVID-19. Their recognized antigens are unknown. TCRdb reanalysed the PCR reads using MiXCR and keeps one entry per CDR3 protein. Of 17,000 or so distinct CDR3 sequences in the sample, 43% were seen once. The material was CD4+ T cells from blood, cultured in vitro, obtained before SARS-CoV-2 vaccination. These receptors all come from a human donor who had recovered from COVID-19. Each CDR3 is given with its conserved first and last residue. A D gene is named only where the DNA matches it firmly. Only some rows state a clone size, as once, few, many or a class for expanded clones.

size: NA
V: TRBV7-2
J: TRBJ1-1
D: NA
DNA: TGTGCCAGCAGCTTAGCGGTCAGGAACACTGAAGCTTTCTTT
CDR3: CASSLAVRNTEAFF

size: NA
V: TRBV12-3/TRBV12-4
J: TRBJ1-2
D: NA
DNA: TGTGCCAGCAGTTTGCTTCAGGGTAATGGCTACACCTTC
CDR3: CASSLLQGNGYTF

size: NA
V: TRBV20-1
J: TRBJ1-1
D: TRBD1
DNA: TGCAGTGCTAGAGATAAGTTGGACAGGGCCCCCAACTTGAACACTGAAGCTTTCTTT
CDR3: CSARDKLDRAPNLNTEAFF

size: NA
V: TRBV11-3
J: TRBJ1-2
D: TRBD1
DNA: TGTGCCAGTACAGGGGCAAACTATGGCTACACCTTC
CDR3: CASTGANYGYTF

size: NA
V: TRBV6-1
J: TRBJ1-3
D: NA
DNA: TGTGCCAGCAGTGAGCAGGGGAGAAACACCATATATTTT
CDR3: CASSEQGRNTIYF

size: few
V: TRBV6-2/TRBV6-3
J: TRBJ2-3
D: TRBD2
DNA: TGTGCCAGCAGTTTCTCCATACTAGCGGGGGATGTAGATACGCAGTATTTT
CDR3: CASSFSILAGDVDTQYF

size: NA
V: TRBV5-6
J: TRBJ1-5
D: NA
DNA: TGTGCCAGCAGCTTGGGGGACACGGTGGATCGGCCCCAGCATTTT
CDR3: CASSLGDTVDRPQHF

size: once
V: TRBV5-4
J: TRBJ2-3
D: NA
DNA: TGTGCCAGCAGCACCTTAGCGGATACGCAGTATTTT
CDR3: CASSTLADTQYF

size: few
V: TRBV27
J: TRBJ1-6
D: NA
DNA: TGTGCCAGCACCCCGGACAGCCTTCTTTATAATTCACCCCTCCACTTT
CDR3: CASTPDSLLYNSPLHF

size: NA
V: TRBV20-1
J: TRBJ2-5
D: TRBD1
DNA: TGCAGTGCGGGGACAGAGGAGACCCAGTACTTC
CDR3: CSAGTEETQYF

size: few
V: TRBV19
J: TRBJ1-1
D: NA
DNA: TGTGCCAGTAGTACAGCGACAGATCTGAACACTGAAGCTTTCTTT
CDR3: CASSTATDLNTEAFF

size: NA
V: TRBV28
J: TRBJ1-2
D: NA
DNA: TGTGCCAGCAGCTTGGGGGGACCCTATGGCTACACCTTC
CDR3: CASSLGGPYGYTF

size: few
V: TRBV7-2
J: TRBJ2-1
D: NA
DNA: TGTGCCAGCAGCTCACTCCCGGGCGGTGGCTCCTACAATGAGCAGTTCTTC
CDR3: CASSSLPGGGSYNEQFF

size: NA
V: TRBV7-8
J: TRBJ1-2
D: NA
DNA: TGTGCCAGCAGGCTAATCACGGGCGAATACGGGAATGGCTACACCTTC
CDR3: CASRLITGEYGNGYTF

size: few
V: TRBV20-1
J: TRBJ2-7
D: TRBD2
DNA: TGCAGCACACAAGGACTAGCGGGATATAGCGAGCAGTACTTC
CDR3: CSTQGLAGYSEQYF

size: few
V: TRBV19
J: TRBJ2-5
D: TRBD2
DNA: TGTGCCAGTAGTAGCGGGAGGGAAGAGACCCAGTACTTC
CDR3: CASSSGREETQYF

size: NA
V: TRBV19
J: TRBJ1-5
D: NA
DNA: TGTGCCAGTAGTATGACGTACAGCAATCAGCCCCAGCATTTT
CDR3: CASSMTYSNQPQHF

size: few
V: TRBV7-2
J: TRBJ1-3
D: NA
DNA: TGTGCCAGCAGGCCAGTTGGCTCTGGAAACACCATATATTTT
CDR3: CASRPVGSGNTIYF

size: few
V: TRBV10-3
J: TRBJ1-1
D: NA
DNA: TGTGCCATCAGTAACAAAGCTTCGGGGAACACTGAAGCTTTCTTT
CDR3: CAISNKASGNTEAFF

size: NA
V: TRBV6-2/TRBV6-3
J: TRBJ1-5
D: NA
DNA: TGTGCCAGCAGCAGGACGTTTAGCAATCAGCCCCAGCATTTT
CDR3: CASSRTFSNQPQHF

size: NA
V: TRBV6-2/TRBV6-3
J: TRBJ2-7
D: TRBD2
DNA: TGTGCCAGCAGTTCTAGGGACAGGGGACTAGCGGGCAAAGGGTCCTACGAGCAGTACTTC
CDR3: CASSSRDRGLAGKGSYEQYF

size: NA
V: TRBV19
J: TRBJ1-5
D: TRBD1
DNA: TGTGCCAGTAGTGTTGACAGGGCTAGCAATCAGCCCCAGCATTTT
CDR3: CASSVDRASNQPQHF

size: NA
V: TRBV18
J: TRBJ2-3
D: NA
DNA: TGTGCCAGCTCACCGCGTTTCTCCGGGACAAAGCTCACAGATACGCAGTATTTT
CDR3: CASSPRFSGTKLTDTQYF

size: NA
V: TRBV9
J: TRBJ2-3
D: NA
DNA: TGTGCCAGCAGCCTAACGGCTAGCACAGATACGCAGTATTTT
CDR3: CASSLTASTDTQYF

size: NA
V: TRBV25-1
J: TRBJ2-5
D: TRBD1
DNA: TGTGCCAGCAGTGAGCCAGACAGGGTTGAGACCCAGTACTTC
CDR3: CASSEPDRVETQYF

size: NA
V: TRBV28
J: TRBJ1-1
D: NA
DNA: TGTGCCAGCAGTTTAATGGGTGGGAGTACTGAAGCTTTCTTT
CDR3: CASSLMGGSTEAFF

size: NA
V: TRBV7-2
J: TRBJ1-1
D: TRBD1
DNA: TGTGCCAGCAGCTTAAGGCGGGACAGACCTGAAGCTTTCTTT
CDR3: CASSLRRDRPEAFF

size: NA
V: TRBV27
J: TRBJ1-1
D: NA
DNA: TGTGCCAGCAGTTTCCTAAGCACCCGGGACACAGAAGCTTTCTTT
CDR3: CASSFLSTRDTEAFF

size: NA
V: TRBV11-3
J: TRBJ2-7
D: TRBD1
DNA: TGTGCCAGCAGCTTAGGAAACAGGGGGAGATCCTACGAGCAGTACTTC
CDR3: CASSLGNRGRSYEQYF

size: few
V: TRBV19
J: TRBJ1-3
D: NA
DNA: TGTGCCAGTAGTATGGACGGGAACTCTGGAAACACCATATATTTT
CDR3: CASSMDGNSGNTIYF

size: NA
V: TRBV20-1
J: TRBJ2-5
D: TRBD2
DNA: TGCAGTGCCCGCACACCACTAGCGCAACAAGAGACCCAGTACTTC
CDR3: CSARTPLAQQETQYF

size: NA
V: TRBV19
J: TRBJ2-3
D: TRBD2
DNA: TGTGCCAGTATGTCATTCGGTAGCGGGGATACAGATACGCAGTATTTT
CDR3: CASMSFGSGDTDTQYF

size: NA
V: TRBV7-2
J: TRBJ1-1
D: TRBD1
DNA: TGTGCCAGCAGCTCGGGACAGGGCCGTGGGGTCGCTGAAGCTTTCTTT
CDR3: CASSSGQGRGVAEAFF

size: once
V: TRBV6-4
J: TRBJ1-2
D: NA
DNA: TGTGCCAGCAGTGCCCGGCCGGGATCCCCTAACTATGGCTACACCTTC
CDR3: CASSARPGSPNYGYTF

size: NA
V: TRBV19
J: TRBJ2-7
D: TRBD1
DNA: TGTGCCAGTAGTTCACCGGGGACAGCTCCCTACGAGCAGTACTTC
CDR3: CASSSPGTAPYEQYF